This passage covers 26 T cell receptor beta chains from one sample sequenced in a study of T cell repertoires in cytomegalovirus infection. TCRdb reprocessed the reads with MiXCR, giving one entry per CDR3 protein. The sample records under 600,000 distinct CDR3 sequences, approximately 15% being singletons. Sequencing used CD8+ T cells from PBMCs. These receptors were taken from a human donor in good health (CMV status not recorded). Some clones in this sample may be carry-over from other donors' samples.

This clonotype has just a few counts. The chain has TRBV19 and TRBJ2-1; the D is unclear. The CDR3 spans 15 residues. Trimming took off 1 base at V and 7 bases at J, with 14 bases between the two ends. The germline V gene has CDR1 LNHDA and CDR2 SQIVND (reference sequence). DNA of the CDR3: TGTGCCAGTAGTATAGTAGTCCTGCCGGTTAATGAGCAGTTCTTC. This gives the protein CASSIVVLPVNEQFF.

This clonotype was recorded at least ten times. The rearrangement links TRBV7-2 to TRBJ2-7; D ambiguous. Looked up from germline, CDR1 is SGHTA and CDR2 is FQGNSA. This CDR3 comprises 13 residues. V was shortened by 5 bases and J by 3 bases, with 11 bases between the two germline ends. CDR3 amino acids: CASSLNLGYEQYF. For the CDR3, the DNA is TGTGCCAGCAGCCTAAACCTGGGCTACGAGCAGTACTTC.

This clonotype was counted ten times or more. The V gene is TRBV6-1, the J gene TRBJ1-5; D perhaps matches TRBD1 (5 bases). The CDR3 spans 14 residues. CDR1 MNHNS and CDR2 SASEGT come from the germline V gene. V lost 6 bases, J lost 7 bases, and 16 bases lay in between. CDR3 sequence reads: CASRGRTSGQPQHF. CDR3 DNA sequence: TGTGCCAGCAGGGGACGGACCTCGGGGCAGCCCCAGCATTTT.

The gene calls are TRBV6-5 and TRBJ2-1, with 8 bases aligning to TRBD2. This CDR3 region has 17 residues. Germline V gene data show CDR1 as MNHEY and CDR2 as SVGAGI. The J segment lost 0 bases and the V segment lost 5 bases, leaving 9 bases of the junction unmatched. Here the CDR3 DNA reads TGTGCCAGCAGTCTGGACAGCGGGGGAGGCTCCTACAATGAGCAGTTCTTC. This translates into CASSLDSGGGSYNEQFF.

This clonotype appeared a few times. This chain connects TRBV9 to TRBJ1-1; 7 nucleotides line up with TRBD1. J lost 6 bases, V lost 1 base, and 6 bases had no gene match. This CDR3 has 14 residues. The germline V gene has CDR1 SGDLS and CDR2 YYNGEE. As DNA, the CDR3 is TGTGCCAGCAGCGTAAAGGGCAGGGGGGCTGAAGCTTTCTTT. Its protein product is CASSVKGRGAEAFF.

This clonotype has only a few counts. The chain links TRBV28 to TRBJ1-2; a weak D match, TRBD1 (6 bases). Germline CDR1 MDHEN, CDR2 SYDVKM. The CDR3 length is 15 residues. V dropped 5 bases and J dropped 5 bases, with 18 bases sitting between them. This CDR3 reads CASSQTGTLLYGYTF. The DNA of the CDR3 is TGTGCCAGCAGTCAAACCGGGACACTTCTTTATGGCTACACCTTC.

The V gene is TRBV5-4, the J gene TRBJ1-2; no clear D. CDR1 SGHNT and CDR2 YYREEE come from the germline V gene (reference sequence). The CDR3 runs 14 residues. V dropped 3 bases and J dropped 4 bases, with 13 bases sitting between them. The CDR3 DNA reads TGTGCCAGCAGCTCCAATGGGGATATCTATGGCTACACCTTC. Translation: CASSSNGDIYGYTF.

V is TRBV19 and J is TRBJ1-1; D uncertain. Germline loops: CDR1 LNHDA, CDR2 SQIVND (reference sequence). This CDR3 contains 14 residues. Trimming left V 6 bases short and J 4 bases short, with 15 bases between. In DNA form, the CDR3 reads TGTGCCAGTAGCCCCCGGTCGGTCAGCACTGAAGCTTTCTTT. It yields the protein CASSPRSVSTEAFF.

This clonotype has just a few counts. V is TRBV10-3 and J is TRBJ2-3; D gene ambiguous. The CDR3 is 15 amino acids. Germline loops: CDR1 ENHRY, CDR2 SYGVKD. The V end lost 3 bases, the J end lost 1 base, and 11 bases lay between the germline ends. CDR3 region: CAISDREGGTDTQYF. The CDR3 coding sequence is TGTGCCATCAGTGATAGGGAAGGAGGCACAGATACGCAGTATTTT.

The chain has TRBV7-9 and TRBJ2-3; no firm D call. The CDR3 consists of 12 residues. Per germline, CDR1 SEHNR and CDR2 FQNEAQ (reference sequence). V was cut by 4 bases and J by 7 bases, with 9 bases left in between. CDR3 loop: CASSYPAHTQYF. As DNA, the CDR3 is TGTGCCAGCAGCTACCCCGCACATACGCAGTATTTT.

The rearrangement links TRBV7-3 to TRBJ2-1; a possible D gene is TRBD2 (6 bases). The CDR3 is 15 amino acids. Germline V gene sequence: CDR1 SGHTA, CDR2 FQGTGA. The V end lost 5 bases, the J end lost 4 bases, and 15 bases lay between the germline ends. As DNA, the CDR3 is TGTGCCAGCAGCCATACTGGCGGGGCTTACAATGAGCAGTTCTTC. Translating it yields CASSHTGGAYNEQFF.

The V and J genes are TRBV19 and TRBJ1-1; 8 nucleotides align to TRBD1. The CDR3 sequence is 13 residues long. The V gene's germline CDR1 is LNHDA and CDR2 SQIVND (reference sequence). Germline trimming cut 7 bases from V and 4 bases from J; bases unmatched to any gene: 5. CDR3 nucleotides: TGTGCCAGTATCGACAGGGGTATCACTGAAGCTTTCTTT. Translated, it gives CASIDRGITEAFF.

This clonotype appeared many times. V gene TRBV7-8 combines with J gene TRBJ2-1; TRBD2 aligns across 7 bases. The CDR3 is 18 residues long. CDR1 and CDR2 (germline): SGHVS, FQNEAQ. Trimming removed 4 bases from V and 8 bases from J; junction bases left unmatched: 20. CDR3 sequence reads: CASSSHPGLRSPIDEQFF. The CDR3 DNA reads TGTGCCAGCAGCTCTCATCCGGGACTAAGGTCCCCTATCGATGAGCAGTTCTTC. The whole variable domain, filled in from reference TRBV7-8 and TRBJ2-1, reads GAGVSQSPRYKVAKRGQDVALRCDPISGHVSLFWYQQALGQGPEFLTYFQNEAQLDKSGLPSDRFFAERPEGSVSTLKIQRTQQEDSAVYLCASSSHPGLRSPIDEQFFGPGTRLTVL.

The chain is built from TRBV18 and TRBJ2-1; 13 bases fit TRBD2. The length of the CDR3 is 19 residues. With 3 bases clipped from V and 3 bases from J, the junction kept 11 bases outside the gene matches. The germline V gene encodes CDR1 KGHSH and CDR2 LQKENI. As DNA, the CDR3 is TGTGCCAGCTCACCGGGGACTAGCGGGGAGGGACCCATCTACAATGAGCAGTTCTTC. Translating gives CASSPGTSGEGPIYNEQFF.

Only a few counts were recorded for this clonotype. This chain joins TRBV12-3 or TRBV12-4 and TRBJ2-7; 10 positions match TRBD1. The junction had 4 bases not matched to a gene; V was cut back by 5 bases and J by 3 bases. The CDR3 totals 14 residues. CDR3 sequence (DNA): TGTGCCAGCAGTGGGACAGGGGTACGCTACGAGCAGTACTTC. Its translation: CASSGTGVRYEQYF.

V and J are TRBV2 and TRBJ2-7; 9 positions agree with TRBD1. J gave up 3 bases and V 0 bases, and 9 bases lay outside the gene matches. This CDR3 contains 17 residues. The germline V gene has CDR1 SNHLY and CDR2 FYNNEI. The DNA for the CDR3 is TGTGCCAGCAGTGAAGCTTTGGGGACAGGGATTGTCTACGAGCAGTACTTC. Translated: CASSEALGTGIVYEQYF.

In its sample, this clonotype was seen many times. The genes are TRBV7-3 and TRBJ2-3; 7 bases map to TRBD2. Germline V CDR1 and CDR2: SGHTA, FQGTGA. CDR3 length equals 15 residues. V gave up 5 bases and J gave up 4 bases; unmatched junction bases: 9. The DNA of the CDR3 is TGTGCCAGCAGCCCGGGACTAACCGGGGCAGATACGCAGTATTTT. It codes for CASSPGLTGADTQYF.

This clonotype was seen ten or more times. The J gene is TRBJ1-3, the V gene TRBV6-5; 7 bases map to TRBD1. The germline gives CDR1 MNHEY, CDR2 SVGAGI. Germline trimming cut 10 bases from V and 4 bases from J; bases unmatched to any gene: 10. This CDR3 has 14 amino acids. The CDR3, as DNA: TGTGCCACGCAGAATAGGGGGCTCGGAAACACCATATATTTT. Residues: CATQNRGLGNTIYF.

This clonotype was seen only a few times. The chain employs TRBV29-1 and TRBJ1-2; D unclear. Germline lookup yields CDR1 SQVTM and CDR2 ANQGSEA. This CDR3 has 13 residues. Trimming removed 4 bases at V and 5 bases at J, with 14 bases between. The CDR3 is CSVASPGHYGYTF. In DNA, the CDR3 is TGCAGCGTTGCGTCCCCCGGCCATTATGGCTACACCTTC.

The chain employs TRBV5-1 and TRBJ2-7, with 10 bases identical to TRBD2. V lost 3 bases, J lost 0 bases, and 12 bases stayed unmatched. CDR1 and CDR2 from the germline V gene are SGHRS and YFSETQ. The CDR3 is 18 residues long. The CDR3 here is CASSSTGSGGPASYEQYF. The CDR3 DNA sequence: TGCGCCAGCAGCTCAACCGGTAGCGGGGGGCCGGCCTCCTACGAGCAGTACTTC. Drawing the rest from reference TRBV5-1 and TRBJ2-7, the complete variable domain is KAGVTQTPRYLIKTRGQQVTLSCSPISGHRSVSWYQQTPGQGLQFLFEYFSETQRNKGNFPGRFSGRQFSNSRSEMNVSTLELGDSALYLCASSSTGSGGPASYEQYFGPGTRLTVT.

J is TRBJ1-3 and V is TRBV20-1, with D possibly TRBD1 on 6 matching bases. The CDR3 sequence is 15 residues long. Trimming pared 4 bases from V and 3 bases from J, leaving 16 bases between. Germline lookup yields CDR1 DFQATT and CDR2 SNEGSKA (reference sequence). The CDR3 loop reads CSANPYRAHGNTIYF. In DNA, the CDR3 is TGCAGTGCTAACCCGTACAGGGCTCATGGAAACACCATATATTTT.

This clonotype was seen more than once but under ten times. This sequence joins TRBV12-5 and TRBJ2-2; D is uncertain. This CDR3 has 12 amino acids. The V gene's germline CDR1 is LGHNT and CDR2 FRNRAP. V was trimmed by 5 bases and J by 2 bases, leaving 3 bases between them. The CDR3 DNA reads as TGTGCTAGTGGTCGAAACACCGGGGAGCTGTTTTTT. Translated, it gives CASGRNTGELFF.

This clonotype was counted only a few times. In nucleotides, the CDR3 is TGCAGCGTCTCAGGGGTGCGGAAGGATGGCTACACCTTC. Translating it yields CSVSGVRKDGYTF. The V call is TRBV29-1, the J call TRBJ1-2; D possibly corresponds to TRBD1 (6 bases). The CDR3 has 13 residues. Trimming removed 6 bases from V and 6 bases from J, with 17 bases in between. Germline assignment: CDR1 SQVTM and CDR2 ANQGSEA.

This clonotype was seen at least ten times. The chain uses TRBV2 and TRBJ1-5; the D gene is possibly TRBD1 (5 bases). The germline V gene has CDR1 SNHLY and CDR2 FYNNEI. V lost 3 bases to trimming and J lost 4 bases, with 10 bases between them. CDR3 length: 14 residues. CDR3 DNA sequence: TGTGCCAGCAGTGACGAAGGGGATAATCAGCCCCAGCATTTT. Its translation: CASSDEGDNQPQHF. The complete variable domain, with remaining parts taken from reference TRBV2 and TRBJ1-5, reads EPEVTQTPSHQVTQMGQEVILRCVPISNHLYFYWYRQILGQKVEFLVSFYNNEISEKSEIFDDQFSVERPDGSNFTLKIRSTKLEDSAMYFCASSDEGDNQPQHFGDGTRLSIL.

This chain connects TRBV6-5 to TRBJ1-2; TRBD1 might be the D (5 bases). Germline CDR1 and CDR2: MNHEY and SVGAGI. This CDR3 contains 12 residues. Trimming pared 7 bases from V and 4 bases from J, leaving 10 bases between. CDR3 nucleotide sequence: TGTGCCAGCACGGGGGGAAGCTATGGCTACACCTTC. It codes for CASTGGSYGYTF.

This clonotype was seen at least ten times. The chain recombines TRBV7-3 with TRBJ2-2; tentatively, D is TRBD2 (6 bases). Germline V gene data show CDR1 as SGHTA and CDR2 as FQGTGA. V was shortened by 3 bases and J by 4 bases, with 9 bases between the two germline ends. The CDR3 has 14 residues. In DNA form, the CDR3 reads TGTGCCAGCAGCTTTCCCGGGAGCACCGGGGAGCTGTTTTTT. Translated, it gives CASSFPGSTGELFF.